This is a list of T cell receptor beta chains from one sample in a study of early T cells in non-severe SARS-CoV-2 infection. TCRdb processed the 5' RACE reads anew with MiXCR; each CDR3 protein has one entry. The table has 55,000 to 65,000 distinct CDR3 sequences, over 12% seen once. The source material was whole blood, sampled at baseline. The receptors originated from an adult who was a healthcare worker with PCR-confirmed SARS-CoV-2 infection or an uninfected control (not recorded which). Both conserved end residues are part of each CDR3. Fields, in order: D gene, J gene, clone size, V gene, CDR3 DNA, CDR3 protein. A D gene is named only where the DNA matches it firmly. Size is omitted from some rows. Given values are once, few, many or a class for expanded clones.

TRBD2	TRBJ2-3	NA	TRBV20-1	TGCAGTGCTAGAGATAGCGGGGGGACAGATACGCAGTATTTT	CSARDSGGTDTQYF
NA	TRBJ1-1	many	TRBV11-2	TGTGCCAGCAGCCTACTGGGGAACACTGAAGCTTTCTTT	CASSLLGNTEAFF
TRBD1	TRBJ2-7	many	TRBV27	TGTGCCAGCAGTGACCGGGACAGCTACGAGCAGTACTTC	CASSDRDSYEQYF
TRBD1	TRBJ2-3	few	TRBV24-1	TGTGCCACCAGCCCAGGGGGCAGCACAGATACGCAGTATTTT	CATSPGGSTDTQYF
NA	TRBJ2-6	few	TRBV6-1	TGTGCCAGCAGTTACTCTGGGGCCAACGTCCTGACTTTC	CASSYSGANVLTF
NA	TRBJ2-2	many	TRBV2	TGTGCCAGCAGTGAAGGAAACACCGGGGAGCTGTTTTTT	CASSEGNTGELFF
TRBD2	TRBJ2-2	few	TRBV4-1	TGCGCCAGCAGCCAAGATCTAGCGGGGAGATTGGGCGGGGAGCTGTTTTTT	CASSQDLAGRLGGELFF
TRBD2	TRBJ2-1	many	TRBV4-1	TGCGCCAGCAGCTCCGGACTAGCGGGAGTCCTATCCTACAATGAGCAGTTCTTC	CASSSGLAGVLSYNEQFF
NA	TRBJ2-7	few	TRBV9	TGTGCCAGCAGCATCCGGGACTCCGGCCACGAGCAGTACTTC	CASSIRDSGHEQYF
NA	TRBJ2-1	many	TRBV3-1	TGTGCCAGCAGCCACGGGCGCAGCTCCTACAATGAGCAGTTCTTC	CASSHGRSSYNEQFF
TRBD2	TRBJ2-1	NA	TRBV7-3	TGTGCCAGCAGCCAGACTAGCAGCAATGAGCAGTTCTTC	CASSQTSSNEQFF
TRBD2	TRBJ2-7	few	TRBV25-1	TGTGCCACCCACCGTAGCGGGAGCTACGAGCAGTACTTC	CATHRSGSYEQYF
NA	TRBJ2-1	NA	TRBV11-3	TGTGCCAGCAGCTTAGATACGGTCAGCAATGAGCAGTTCTTC	CASSLDTVSNEQFF
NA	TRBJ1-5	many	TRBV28	TGTGCCAGCAGTTTGAATCTCAATCAGCCCCAGCATTTT	CASSLNLNQPQHF
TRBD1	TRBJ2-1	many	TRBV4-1	TGCGCCAGCAGCCAAGATGGGACAGGGTACAATGAGCAGTTCTTC	CASSQDGTGYNEQFF
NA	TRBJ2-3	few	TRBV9	TGTGCCAGCAGCGTAGGGGTCGAGCCAGATACGCAGTATTTT	CASSVGVEPDTQYF
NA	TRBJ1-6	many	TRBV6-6	TGTGCCAGCAGTTACTCGATTGGTGACTTCCAGGGTTTATCCCCCCTCCACTTT	CASSYSIGDFQGLSPLHF
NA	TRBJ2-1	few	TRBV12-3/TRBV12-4	TGTGCCAGCAGTCGCAGGGAGGCCTACAATGAGCAGTTCTTC	CASSRREAYNEQFF
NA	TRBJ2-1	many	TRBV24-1	TGTGCCACCAGTGGTGGGGGGGACAGGACTTTCAATGAGCAGTTCTTC	CATSGGGDRTFNEQFF
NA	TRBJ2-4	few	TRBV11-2	TGTGCCAGCAGCTCGAACTTAATAGCCAAAAACATTCAGTACTTC	CASSSNLIAKNIQYF